These 18 T cell receptor beta chains were all obtained from the same sample, sequenced in a study of Ad26.COV2.S vaccination and SARS-CoV-2 variants. The table came from immunoSEQ multiplex PCR; TCRdb's copy has only in-frame clones and leaves some out. Here the sample spans more than 400,000 clones, about 90% being singletons. Treatment defined: around 19 received Ad26.COV2.S at low or high dose, single or two shots; several received placebo; per-sample allocation not given. Sampling happened 63 days after the first vaccine or placebo injection. Sequencing was performed on peripheral blood, taken in a trial of Ad26.COV2.S vaccine versus placebo. These receptors were collected from a person between 18 and 65 years old who received the Ad26.COV2.S COVID-19 vaccine or a placebo.

The chain has TRBV7-8 and TRBJ1-6, with D maybe TRBD1 (6 bases). The germline V gene has CDR1 SGHVS and CDR2 FQNEAQ. The ends were cut back, 5 bases at V and 1 base at J, with 18 bases in the middle. CDR3 size: 18 residues. The CDR3 loop reads CASSLNVGGRSYNSPLHF. The CDR3 nucleotides read TGTGCCAGCAGCCTCAACGTGGGGGGGCGATCCTATAATTCACCCCTCCACTTT. The whole variable domain, remainder taken from reference TRBV7-8 and TRBJ1-6, is GAGVSQSPRYKVAKRGQDVALRCDPISGHVSLFWYQQALGQGPEFLTYFQNEAQLDKSGLPSDRFFAERPEGSVSTLKIQRTQQEDSAVYLCASSLNVGGRSYNSPLHFGNGTRLTVT.

The rearrangement joins TRBV10-3 to TRBJ2-7, with TRBD2 identical over 8 bases. Germline values: CDR1 ENHRY, CDR2 SYGVKD. With V trimmed by 8 bases and J by 0 bases, 6 bases remained unmatched. The CDR3 consists of 14 residues. CDR3 bases: TGTGCCATCTCGACGGGGGGGAGCTCCTACGAGCAGTACTTC. Its protein product is CAISTGGSSYEQYF.

The chain uses TRBV6-6 and TRBJ2-7; the D is unclear. The CDR3 runs to 17 residues. Germline values: CDR1 MNHNY, CDR2 SVGAGI (reference sequence). V lost 5 bases and J 2 bases, leaving 22 bases between the germline ends. DNA for the CDR3: TGTGCCAGCAGTCCGGTCGGGCGACCGAGAAGCCCCTACGAGCAGTACTTC. Translated, it gives CASSPVGRPRSPYEQYF.

This sequence joins TRBV19 and TRBJ2-2; 7 nucleotides agree with TRBD1. The CDR3 is made up of 16 amino acids. The germline gives CDR1 LNHDA, CDR2 SQIVND (reference sequence). Unmatched junction bases numbered 14, after V lost 10 bases and J lost 3 bases. The CDR3 DNA reads TGTGCCATTCAGACAGGGCCCGAGGGGGACACCGGGGAGCTGTTTTTT. Its protein is CAIQTGPEGDTGELFF. The full variable domain, in which reference TRBV19 and TRBJ2-2 provide the parts outside the CDR3, is DGGITQSPKYLFRKEGQNVTLSCEQNLNHDAMYWYRQDPGQGLRLIYYSQIVNDFQKGDIAEGYSVSREKKESFPLTVTSAQKNPTAFYLCAIQTGPEGDTGELFFGEGSRLTVL.

This clone was detected once. This chain uses TRBV5-1 with TRBJ2-7, with D maybe TRBD1 (6 bases). V shed 0 bases and J shed 2 bases, with 24 bases lying between them. This CDR3 spans 19 amino acids. Per germline, CDR1 SGHRS and CDR2 YFSETQ. Here the CDR3 DNA reads TGCGCCAGCAGCTTGGGGCAGGGGATCGGGATTTACAGACCCTACGAGCAGTACTTC. It encodes CASSLGQGIGIYRPYEQYF.

This chain uses TRBV11-2 with TRBJ2-2; possibly TRBD1 for D (5 bases). The CDR3 contains 14 residues. Germline assignment: CDR1 SGHAT and CDR2 FQNNGV. V dropped 0 bases and J dropped 6 bases, with 8 bases sitting between them. This CDR3 reads CASSLETVAGELFF. The DNA for the CDR3 is TGTGCCAGCAGCTTAGAGACAGTTGCCGGGGAGCTGTTTTTT.

The chain is built from TRBV5-1 and TRBJ1-1, with D uncertain. The CDR3 loop spans 13 amino acids. The V gene lost 2 bases and the J gene lost 5 bases, with 10 bases spanning the gap. Looked up from germline, CDR1 is SGHRS and CDR2 is YFSETQ. The CDR3 region is CASSLWAGTEAFF. The CDR3 DNA reads TGCGCCAGCAGCTTATGGGCCGGGACTGAAGCTTTCTTT.

This chain connects TRBV9 to TRBJ2-3; D is tentatively TRBD1 or TRBD2 (6 bases each). The CDR3 extends over 15 amino acids. Trimming took 3 bases from V and 5 from J, leaving 16 bases between them. Germline V gene lookup returns CDR1 SGDLS and CDR2 YYNGEE. The CDR3 here is CASSALLGGGDTQYF. The DNA for the CDR3 is TGTGCCAGCAGCGCCCTTCTGGGGGGCGGAGATACGCAGTATTTT.

The genes are TRBV10-1 and TRBJ1-1; tentative D call: TRBD1 (6 bases). V was shortened by 7 bases and J by 2 bases, with 29 bases between the two germline ends. Germline V gene data show CDR1 as WNHNN and CDR2 as SYGVQD (reference sequence). CDR3 length: 19 residues. The CDR3, as DNA: TGCGCCAGCAAACGGACAGCCACAACGGAGGCCCTATTCAACACTGAAGCTTTCTTT. It is translated as CASKRTATTEALFNTEAFF.

The chain recombines TRBV4-3 with TRBJ1-2, with 7 positions matching TRBD1. Germline lookup yields CDR1 LGHNA and CDR2 YSLEER. The CDR3 is 15 residues long. V was pared by 4 bases and J by 3 bases, with 8 bases of the junction left unmatched. DNA for the CDR3: TGCGCCAGCAGCCGCGGGACAGTAGGTGACTATGGCTACACCTTC. It translates to CASSRGTVGDYGYTF.

The CDR3 DNA reads TGTGCCAGCAGTTCGTCCAGCACCTTCACAGATACGCAGTATTTT. Its protein is CASSSSSTFTDTQYF. The chain has TRBV27 and TRBJ2-3; D call uncertain. The CDR3 length is 15 residues. V lost 4 bases and J 2 bases, leaving 13 bases between the germline ends. The germline V gene has CDR1 MNHEY and CDR2 SMNVEV (reference sequence).

The V gene is TRBV2, the J gene TRBJ1-1; D is perhaps TRBD1 (5 bases). CDR3 length: 15 residues. Per germline, CDR1 SNHLY and CDR2 FYNNEI. V lost 4 bases and J lost 5, with 17 bases in between. The CDR3 region is CASSASLSGGTEAFF. CDR3 in DNA: TGTGCCAGCAGTGCGAGTCTTTCGGGGGGAACTGAAGCTTTCTTT. Full variable domain (remainder filled in from reference TRBV2 and TRBJ1-1): EPEVTQTPSHQVTQMGQEVILRCVPISNHLYFYWYRQILGQKVEFLVSFYNNEISEKSEIFDDQFSVERPDGSNFTLKIRSTKLEDSAMYFCASSASLSGGTEAFFGQGTRLTVV.

The count of this clone is one. The chain employs TRBV28 and TRBJ1-5; D unclear. The CDR3 has 15 amino acids. Trimming took off 3 bases at V and 6 bases at J, with 15 bases between the two ends. Germline loops: CDR1 MDHEN, CDR2 SYDVKM. Here the CDR3 reads CASSLTGRWAQPQHF. In DNA form, the CDR3 reads TGTGCCAGCAGTTTGACGGGGAGGTGGGCTCAGCCCCAGCATTTT.

The chain recombines TRBV20-1 with TRBJ2-2, with TRBD1 as a possible D gene (5 bases). V lost 3 bases, J lost 0 bases, and 8 bases lay in between. CDR1 and CDR2 (germline): DFQATT, SNEGSKA (reference sequence). The CDR3 contains 14 residues. This CDR3 is CSASYRTNTGELFF. CDR3 DNA sequence: TGCAGTGCTAGTTACAGGACGAACACCGGGGAGCTGTTTTTT.

J is TRBJ1-4 and V is TRBV5-1, with D unresolved. Per the germline V gene, CDR1 is SGHRS and CDR2 is YFSETQ. V lost 0 bases, J lost 6 bases, and 9 bases lay in between. The CDR3 loop spans 14 amino acids. The CDR3 loop is CASSLDIRDEKLFF. The CDR3 DNA is TGCGCCAGCAGCTTGGACATTCGAGATGAAAAACTGTTTTTT.

The CDR3 region is CATSRDRRITPTYEQYF. CDR3 coding DNA: TGTGCCACCAGCAGAGATCGGCGTATAACACCCACCTACGAGCAGTACTTC. The V gene is TRBV15, the J gene TRBJ2-7, with D hard to call. V gave up 0 bases and J gave up 2 bases, with 17 bases separating them. From germline, CDR1 is LNHNV and CDR2 YYDKDF (reference sequence). The CDR3 runs 17 residues. Full variable domain (rest looked up from reference TRBV15 and TRBJ2-7): DAMVIQNPRYQVTQFGKPVTLSCSQTLNHNVMYWYQQKSSQAPKLLFHYYDKDFNNEADTPDNFQSRRPNTSFCFLDIRSPGLGDTAMYLCATSRDRRITPTYEQYFGPGTRLTVT.

This chain joins TRBV3-1 (or the pseudogene TRBV3-2) and TRBJ1-1; no firm D call. Trimming took off 1 base at V and 0 bases at J, with 15 bases between the two ends. Germline CDR1 LGHDT, CDR2 YNNKEL (reference sequence). The length of the CDR3 is 17 residues. As DNA, the CDR3 is TGTGCCAGCAGCCAAGTCTCTCTCGAGCCGTTGAACACTGAAGCTTTCTTT. This translates into CASSQVSLEPLNTEAFF.

The chain carries TRBV10-2 and TRBJ2-7; 16 nucleotides agree with TRBD2. V shed 3 bases, J shed 1 base, and the junction held 9 bases outside the gene matches. The CDR3 has 19 amino acids. Germline CDR1 and CDR2: WSHSY and SAAADI. The chain's CDR3 is CASSDMGLAGGTASYEQYF. CDR3 nucleotides: TGCGCCAGCAGTGACATGGGACTAGCGGGGGGGACTGCGTCCTACGAGCAGTACTTC.